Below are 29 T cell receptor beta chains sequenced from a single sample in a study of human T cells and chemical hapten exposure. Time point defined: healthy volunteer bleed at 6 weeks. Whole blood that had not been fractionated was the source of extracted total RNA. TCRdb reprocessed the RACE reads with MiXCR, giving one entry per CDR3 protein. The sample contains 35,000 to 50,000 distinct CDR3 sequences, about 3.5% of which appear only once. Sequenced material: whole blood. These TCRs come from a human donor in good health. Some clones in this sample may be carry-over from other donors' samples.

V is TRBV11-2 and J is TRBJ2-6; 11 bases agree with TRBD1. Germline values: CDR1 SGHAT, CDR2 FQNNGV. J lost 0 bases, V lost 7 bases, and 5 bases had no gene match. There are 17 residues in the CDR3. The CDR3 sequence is CASTRTGGFSGANVLTF. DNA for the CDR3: TGTGCCAGCACGAGGACAGGGGGCTTCTCTGGGGCCAACGTCCTGACTTTC.

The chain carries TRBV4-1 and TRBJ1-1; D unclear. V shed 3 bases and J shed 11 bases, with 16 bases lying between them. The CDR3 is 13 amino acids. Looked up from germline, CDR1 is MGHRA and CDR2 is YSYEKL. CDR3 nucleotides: TGCGCCAGCAGCCAGGCGGTAAGTGAAGAGGCTTTCTTT. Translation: CASSQAVSEEAFF.

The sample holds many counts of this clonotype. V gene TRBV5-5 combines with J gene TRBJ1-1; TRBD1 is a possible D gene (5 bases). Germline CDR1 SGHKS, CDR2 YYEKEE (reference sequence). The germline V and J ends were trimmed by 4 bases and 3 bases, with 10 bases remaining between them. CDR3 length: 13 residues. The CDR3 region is CASSLGTDTEAFF. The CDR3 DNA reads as TGTGCCAGCAGCCTAGGGACCGACACTGAAGCTTTCTTT. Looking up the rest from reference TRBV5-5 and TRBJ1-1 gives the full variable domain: DAGVTQSPTHLIKTRGQQVTLRCSPISGHKSVSWYQQVLGQGPQFIFQYYEKEERGRGNFPDRFSARQFPNYSSELNVNALLLGDSALYLCASSLGTDTEAFFGQGTRLTVV.

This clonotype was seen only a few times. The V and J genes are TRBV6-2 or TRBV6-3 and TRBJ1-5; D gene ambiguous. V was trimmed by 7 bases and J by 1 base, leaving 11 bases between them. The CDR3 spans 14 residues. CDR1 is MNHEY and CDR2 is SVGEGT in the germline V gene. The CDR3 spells CASTRIESNQPQHF. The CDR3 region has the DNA TGTGCCAGCACCCGAATAGAGAGCAATCAGCCCCAGCATTTT.

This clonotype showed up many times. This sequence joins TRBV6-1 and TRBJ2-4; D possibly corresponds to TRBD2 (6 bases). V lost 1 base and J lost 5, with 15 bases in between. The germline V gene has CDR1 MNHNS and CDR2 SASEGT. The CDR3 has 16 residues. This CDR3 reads CASSEEGGGVQNIQYF. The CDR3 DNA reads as TGTGCCAGCAGTGAAGAGGGCGGAGGGGTCCAAAACATTCAGTACTTC.

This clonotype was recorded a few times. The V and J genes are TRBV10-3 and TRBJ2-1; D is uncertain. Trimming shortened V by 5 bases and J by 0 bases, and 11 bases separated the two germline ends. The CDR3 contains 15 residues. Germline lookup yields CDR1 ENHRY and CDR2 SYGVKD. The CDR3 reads CAISLDGSSYNEQFF. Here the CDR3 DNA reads TGTGCCATCAGTCTCGACGGAAGCTCCTACAATGAGCAGTTCTTC.

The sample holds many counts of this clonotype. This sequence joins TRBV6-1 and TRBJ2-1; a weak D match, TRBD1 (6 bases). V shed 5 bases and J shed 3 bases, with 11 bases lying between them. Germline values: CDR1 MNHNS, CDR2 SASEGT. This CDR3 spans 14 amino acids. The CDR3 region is CASSIVGGYNEQFF. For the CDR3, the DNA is TGTGCCAGCAGTATAGTAGGGGGCTACAATGAGCAGTTCTTC.

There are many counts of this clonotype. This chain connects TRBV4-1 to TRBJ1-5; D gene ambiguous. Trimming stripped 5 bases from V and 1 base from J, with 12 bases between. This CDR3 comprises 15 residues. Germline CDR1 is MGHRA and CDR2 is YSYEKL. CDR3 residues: CASSSHRRSNQPQHF. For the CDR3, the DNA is TGCGCCAGCAGCTCCCACAGACGGAGCAATCAGCCCCAGCATTTT.

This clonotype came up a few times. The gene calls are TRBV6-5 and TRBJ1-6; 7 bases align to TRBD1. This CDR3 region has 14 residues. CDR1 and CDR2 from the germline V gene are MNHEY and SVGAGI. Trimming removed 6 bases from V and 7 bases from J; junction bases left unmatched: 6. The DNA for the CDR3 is TGTGCCAGCAGGGTAGGGGGCCGGAATTCACCCCTCCACTTT. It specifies CASRVGGRNSPLHF.

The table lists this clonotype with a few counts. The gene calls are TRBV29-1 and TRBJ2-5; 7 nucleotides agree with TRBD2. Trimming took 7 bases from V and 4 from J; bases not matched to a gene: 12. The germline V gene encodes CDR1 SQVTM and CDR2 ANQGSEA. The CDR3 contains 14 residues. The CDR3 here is CSGGLVVGGETQYF. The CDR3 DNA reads TGCAGCGGCGGACTAGTAGTCGGAGGAGAGACCCAGTACTTC.

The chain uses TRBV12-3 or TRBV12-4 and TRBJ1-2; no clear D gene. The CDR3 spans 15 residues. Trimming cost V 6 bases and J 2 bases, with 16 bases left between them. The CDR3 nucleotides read TGTGCCAGCAGCTCCCCGTGGCAAGTAAACTATGGCTACACCTTC. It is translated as CASSSPWQVNYGYTF.

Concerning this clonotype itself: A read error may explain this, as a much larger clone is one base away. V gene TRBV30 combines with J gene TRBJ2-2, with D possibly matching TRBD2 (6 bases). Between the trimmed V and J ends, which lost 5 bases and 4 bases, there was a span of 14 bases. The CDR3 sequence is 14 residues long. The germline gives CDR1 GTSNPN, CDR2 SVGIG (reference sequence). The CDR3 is CAWGGLGTTGELFF. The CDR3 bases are TGTGCCTGGGGGGGACTGGGAACCACCGGGGAGCTGTTTTTT. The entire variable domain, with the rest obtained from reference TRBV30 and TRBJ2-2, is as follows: SQTIHQWPATLVQPVGSPLSLECTVEGTSNPNLYWYRQAAGRGLQLLFYSVGIGQISSEVPQNLSASRPQDRQFILSSKKLLLSDSGFYLCAWGGLGTTGELFFGEGSRLTVL.

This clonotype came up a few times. The CDR3 here is CAWRDGGNYGYTF. CDR3 DNA: TGTGCCTGGAGAGATGGAGGGAACTATGGCTACACCTTC. This chain joins TRBV30 and TRBJ1-2; D not resolved. The V end lost 3 bases, the J end lost 2 bases, and 10 bases lay between the germline ends. The germline V gene has CDR1 GTSNPN and CDR2 SVGIG (reference sequence). The CDR3 has 13 residues.

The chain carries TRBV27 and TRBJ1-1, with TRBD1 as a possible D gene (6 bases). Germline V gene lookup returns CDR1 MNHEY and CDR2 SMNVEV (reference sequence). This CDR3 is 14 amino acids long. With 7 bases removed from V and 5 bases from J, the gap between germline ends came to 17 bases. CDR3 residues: CASTRGGGRTEAFF. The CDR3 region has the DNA TGTGCCAGCACCCGAGGAGGGGGGCGGACTGAAGCTTTCTTT.

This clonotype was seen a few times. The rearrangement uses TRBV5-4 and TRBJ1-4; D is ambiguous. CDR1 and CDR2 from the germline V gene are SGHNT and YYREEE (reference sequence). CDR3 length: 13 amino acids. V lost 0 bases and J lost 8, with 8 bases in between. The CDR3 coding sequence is TGTGCCAGCAGCTTGGTACCCCTCGAAAAACTGTTTTTT. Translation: CASSLVPLEKLFF. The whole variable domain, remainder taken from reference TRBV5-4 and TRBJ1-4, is ETGVTQSPTHLIKTRGQQVTLRCSSQSGHNTVSWYQQALGQGPQFIFQYYREEENGRGNFPPRFSGLQFPNYSSELNVNALELDDSALYLCASSLVPLEKLFFGSGTQLSVL.

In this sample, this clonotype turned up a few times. CDR3 sequence: CASSLGHLKAYEQYF. The DNA of the CDR3 is TGCGCCAGCAGCTTAGGACACCTAAAAGCCTACGAGCAGTACTTC. J is TRBJ2-7 and V is TRBV5-1; the D gene is possibly TRBD1 (5 bases). CDR1 is SGHRS and CDR2 is YFSETQ in the germline V gene. The CDR3 covers 15 residues. V dropped 2 bases and J dropped 2 bases, with 14 bases sitting between them.

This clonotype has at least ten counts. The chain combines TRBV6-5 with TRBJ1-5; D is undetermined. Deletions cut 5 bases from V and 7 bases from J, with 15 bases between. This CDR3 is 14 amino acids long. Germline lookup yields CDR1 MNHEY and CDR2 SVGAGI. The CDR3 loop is CASSVQERRQPQHF. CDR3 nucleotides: TGTGCCAGCAGTGTCCAGGAACGCAGACAGCCCCAGCATTTT.

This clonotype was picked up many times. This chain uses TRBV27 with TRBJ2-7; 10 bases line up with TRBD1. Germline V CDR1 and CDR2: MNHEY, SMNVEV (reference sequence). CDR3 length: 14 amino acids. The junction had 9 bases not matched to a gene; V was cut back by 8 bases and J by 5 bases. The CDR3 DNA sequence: TGTGCCAGCGGGTCCCGGGACAGGGGCCACGAGCAGTACTTC. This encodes CASGSRDRGHEQYF.

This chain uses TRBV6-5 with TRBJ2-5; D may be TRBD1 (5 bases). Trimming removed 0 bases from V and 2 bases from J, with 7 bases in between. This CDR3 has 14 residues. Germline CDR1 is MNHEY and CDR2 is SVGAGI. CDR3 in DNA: TGTGCCAGCAGTTACTCCGCAGGGCAAGAGACCCAGTACTTC. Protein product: CASSYSAGQETQYF.

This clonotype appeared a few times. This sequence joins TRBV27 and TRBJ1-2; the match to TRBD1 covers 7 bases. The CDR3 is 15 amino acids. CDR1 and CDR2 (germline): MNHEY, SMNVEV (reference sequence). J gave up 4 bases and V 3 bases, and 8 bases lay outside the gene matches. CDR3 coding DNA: TGTGCCAGCAGTTTTAGGACAGGCCCACGCTATGGCTACACCTTC. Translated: CASSFRTGPRYGYTF.

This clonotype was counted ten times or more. The CDR3, as DNA: TGTGCCAGCACTCGGGGGCTGGATCGGGTGCAGTACTTC. This translates into CASTRGLDRVQYF. V gene TRBV28 combines with J gene TRBJ2-7; D is perhaps TRBD1 or TRBD2 (6 bases each). V lost 7 bases and J lost 9, with 19 bases in between. Germline CDR1 and CDR2: MDHEN and SYDVKM. This CDR3 comprises 13 residues.

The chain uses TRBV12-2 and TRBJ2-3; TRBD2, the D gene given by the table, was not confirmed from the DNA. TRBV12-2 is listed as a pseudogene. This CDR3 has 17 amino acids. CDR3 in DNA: TGTGCAAGTCGCAAATACCCGACTAGCGGATTCACAGATACGCAGTATTTT. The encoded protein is CASRKYPTSGFTDTQYF.

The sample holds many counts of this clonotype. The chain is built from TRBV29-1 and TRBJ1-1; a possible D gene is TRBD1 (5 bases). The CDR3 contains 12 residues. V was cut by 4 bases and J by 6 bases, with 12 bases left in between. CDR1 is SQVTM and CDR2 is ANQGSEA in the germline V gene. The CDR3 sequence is CSVVGSGPEAFF. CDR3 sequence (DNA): TGCAGCGTTGTTGGGTCGGGGCCTGAAGCTTTCTTT.

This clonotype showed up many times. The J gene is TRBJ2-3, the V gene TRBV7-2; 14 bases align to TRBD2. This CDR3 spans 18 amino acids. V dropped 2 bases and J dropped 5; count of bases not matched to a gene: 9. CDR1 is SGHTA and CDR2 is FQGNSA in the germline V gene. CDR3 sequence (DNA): TGTGCCAGCAGCTTAAACGTGGTCGGACTAGCGGGAGGAGATACGCAGTATTTT. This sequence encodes CASSLNVVGLAGGDTQYF.

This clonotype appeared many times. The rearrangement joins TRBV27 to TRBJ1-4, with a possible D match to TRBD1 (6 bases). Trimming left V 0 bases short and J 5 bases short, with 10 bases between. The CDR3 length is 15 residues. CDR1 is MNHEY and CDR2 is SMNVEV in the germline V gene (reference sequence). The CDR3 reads CASSLSWQGNEKLFF. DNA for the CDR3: TGTGCCAGCAGTTTATCGTGGCAGGGGAATGAAAAACTGTTTTTT.

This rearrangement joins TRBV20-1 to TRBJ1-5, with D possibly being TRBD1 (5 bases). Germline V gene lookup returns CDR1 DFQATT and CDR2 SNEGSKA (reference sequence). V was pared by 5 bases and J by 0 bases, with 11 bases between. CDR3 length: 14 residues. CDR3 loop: CSARIGGSNQPQHF. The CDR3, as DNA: TGCAGTGCTCGCATCGGGGGTAGCAATCAGCCCCAGCATTTT.

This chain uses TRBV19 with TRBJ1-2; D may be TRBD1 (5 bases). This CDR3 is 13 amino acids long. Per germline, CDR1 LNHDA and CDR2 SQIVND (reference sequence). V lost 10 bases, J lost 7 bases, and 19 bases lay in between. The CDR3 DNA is TGTGCCACAAAAAATGGGACGCCCGGTGGCTACACCTTC. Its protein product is CATKNGTPGGYTF.

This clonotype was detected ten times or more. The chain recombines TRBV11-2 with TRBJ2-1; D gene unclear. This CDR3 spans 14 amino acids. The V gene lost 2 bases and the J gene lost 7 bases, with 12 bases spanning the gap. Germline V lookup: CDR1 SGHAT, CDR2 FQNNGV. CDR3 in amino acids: CASSLLTKQNEQFF. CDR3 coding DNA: TGTGCCAGCAGCTTACTCACAAAGCAGAATGAGCAGTTCTTC.

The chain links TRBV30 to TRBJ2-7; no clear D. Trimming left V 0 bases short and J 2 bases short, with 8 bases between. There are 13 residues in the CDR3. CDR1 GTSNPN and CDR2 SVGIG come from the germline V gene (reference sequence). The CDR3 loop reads CAWSVEPPYEQYF. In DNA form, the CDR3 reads TGTGCCTGGAGTGTCGAACCGCCCTACGAGCAGTACTTC.